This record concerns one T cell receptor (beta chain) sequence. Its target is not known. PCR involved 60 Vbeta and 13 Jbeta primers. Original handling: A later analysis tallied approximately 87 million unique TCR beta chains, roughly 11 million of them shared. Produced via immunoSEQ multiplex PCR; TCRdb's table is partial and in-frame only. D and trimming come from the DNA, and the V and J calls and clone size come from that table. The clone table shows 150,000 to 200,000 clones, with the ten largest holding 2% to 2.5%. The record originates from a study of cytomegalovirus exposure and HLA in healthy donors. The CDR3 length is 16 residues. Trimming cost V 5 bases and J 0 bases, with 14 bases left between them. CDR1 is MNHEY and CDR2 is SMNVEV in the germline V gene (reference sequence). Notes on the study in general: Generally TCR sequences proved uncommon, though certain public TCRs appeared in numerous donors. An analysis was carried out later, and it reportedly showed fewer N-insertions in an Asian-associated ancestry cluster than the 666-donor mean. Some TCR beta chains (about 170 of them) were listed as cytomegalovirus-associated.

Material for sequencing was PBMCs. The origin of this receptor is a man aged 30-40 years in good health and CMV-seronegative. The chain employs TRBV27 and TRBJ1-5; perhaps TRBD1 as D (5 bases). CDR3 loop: CASSGGAWDSNQPQHF. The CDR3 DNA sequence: TGTGCCAGCAGTGGAGGGGCCTGGGATAGCAATCAGCCCCAGCATTTT.